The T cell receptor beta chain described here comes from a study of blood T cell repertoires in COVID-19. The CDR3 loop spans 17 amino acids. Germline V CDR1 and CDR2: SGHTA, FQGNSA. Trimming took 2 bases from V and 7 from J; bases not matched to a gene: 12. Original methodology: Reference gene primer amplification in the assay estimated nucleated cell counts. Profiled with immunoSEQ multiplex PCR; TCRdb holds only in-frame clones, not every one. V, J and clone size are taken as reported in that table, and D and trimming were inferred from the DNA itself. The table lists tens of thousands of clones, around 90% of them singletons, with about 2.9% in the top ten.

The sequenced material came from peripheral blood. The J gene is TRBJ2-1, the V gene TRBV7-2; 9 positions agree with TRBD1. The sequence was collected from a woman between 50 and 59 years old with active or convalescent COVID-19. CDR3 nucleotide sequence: TGTGCCAGCAGCTTAACGCAGCCGGGACAGGGATTAAATGAGCAGTTCTTC. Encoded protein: CASSLTQPGQGLNEQFF.